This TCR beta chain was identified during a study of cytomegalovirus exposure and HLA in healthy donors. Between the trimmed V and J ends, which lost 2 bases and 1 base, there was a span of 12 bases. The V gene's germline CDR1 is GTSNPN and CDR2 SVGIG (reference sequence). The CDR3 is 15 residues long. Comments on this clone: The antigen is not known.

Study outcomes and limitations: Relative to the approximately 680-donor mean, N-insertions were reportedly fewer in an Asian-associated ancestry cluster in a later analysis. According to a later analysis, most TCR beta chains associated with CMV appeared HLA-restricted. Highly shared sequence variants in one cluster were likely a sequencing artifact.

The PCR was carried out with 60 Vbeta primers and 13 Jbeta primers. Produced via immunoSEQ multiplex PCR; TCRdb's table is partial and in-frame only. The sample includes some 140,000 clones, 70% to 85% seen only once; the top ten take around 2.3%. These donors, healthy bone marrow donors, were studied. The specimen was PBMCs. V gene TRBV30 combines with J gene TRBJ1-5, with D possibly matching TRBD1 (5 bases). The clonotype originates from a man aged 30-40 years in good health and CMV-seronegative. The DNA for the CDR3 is TGTGCCTGGAGTCTGGGGGGGGTCAGCAATCAGCCCCAGCATTTT. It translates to CAWSLGGVSNQPQHF. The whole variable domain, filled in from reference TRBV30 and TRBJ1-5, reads SQTIHQWPATLVQPVGSPLSLECTVEGTSNPNLYWYRQAAGRGLQLLFYSVGIGQISSEVPQNLSASRPQDRQFILSSKKLLLSDSGFYLCAWSLGGVSNQPQHFGDGTRLSIL.